The sequence of this T cell receptor beta chain was determined in a study of CXCR3-negative and CXCR3-positive naive CD8 T cells. The study sorted every CD8+ T cell subset in triplicate at about 270,000 cells each. Findings and caveats of the study: Similar TRBV-TRBJ gene usage was seen in naive CXCR3-negative and CXCR3-positive cells, but not in memory cells.

The CDR3 totals 16 residues. In germline, CDR1 is KGHSH, CDR2 LQKENI. In preparing the TRB cDNA libraries, 5' RACE with UMI labels was used. Reprocessing the 5' RACE reads, TCRdb reports a single entry for every CDR3 protein and omits DNA. Its table records tens of thousands of distinct CDR3 sequences. As to this clonotype: Its target is unknown.

The clonotype was recovered from a human donor in good health. Some clones in this sample may be carry-over from other donors' samples. Sequencing was performed on naive CXCR3- CD8+ T cells from blood. Subset: CD45RO-CCR7+CD27+CD95- naive CD8+ T cells lacking CXCR3 (TNR3-). The chain links TRBV18 to TRBJ1-1. The chain's CDR3 is CASSLGQGPAGTEAFF.